The 26 T cell receptor beta chains presented below share a single source sample, sequenced in a study of blood T cell repertoires in COVID-19 (dated by TCRdb to about 2020). Library method: the immunoSEQ multiplex PCR assay. TCRdb's version of the immuneACCESS table is confined to in-frame rearrangements and falls short of the full clone set. An unresolved V gene accounts for under half of the shortfall where checked; the remainder is of unknown origin. In all, the sample holds 280,000 or so clones, and roughly 86% of those were seen once. Roughly 2.9% of the sample belongs to the ten largest clones. The sample taken for sequencing was PBMCs or T cells enriched from blood (not recorded which). These receptors all come from a woman aged 45-65 years who had been exposed to COVID-19.

J is TRBJ1-5 and V is TRBV19; 10 bases align to TRBD1. The CDR3 spans 16 residues. V dropped 3 bases and J dropped 1; count of bases not matched to a gene: 3. Looked up from germline, CDR1 is LNHDA and CDR2 is SQIVND (reference sequence). The CDR3 protein is CASSMDRGASNQPQHF. CDR3 DNA: TGTGCCAGTAGTATGGACAGGGGGGCAAGCAATCAGCCCCAGCATTTT.

Written as DNA, the CDR3 is TGCGCCAGCAGCCAAGATAGGGGTGTCGAGACCCAGTACTTC. As protein: CASSQDRGVETQYF. J is TRBJ2-5 and V is TRBV4-1, with a tentative D call TRBD1 (5 bases). The CDR3 contains 14 residues. V dropped 0 bases and J dropped 5 bases, with 10 bases sitting between them. Germline CDR1 is MGHRA and CDR2 is YSYEKL.

The gene calls are TRBV6-5 and TRBJ1-5, with a tentative D call TRBD1 (6 bases). Germline CDR1 is MNHEY and CDR2 is SVGAGI. The CDR3 runs to 13 residues. V dropped 6 bases and J dropped 2 bases, with 8 bases sitting between them. CDR3 in DNA: TGTGCCAGCAGGACAGGTGGCAATCAGCCCCAGCATTTT. It translates to CASRTGGNQPQHF.

V usage is TRBV3-1 (or the pseudogene TRBV3-2) and J usage is TRBJ2-3, with TRBD2 matching 12 bases. Trimming cost V 4 bases and J 6 bases; bases outside gene matches: 2. Germline CDR1 reads LGHDT; CDR2 reads YNNKEL (reference sequence). The length of the CDR3 is 14 residues. CDR3: CASSLGTSGDTQYF. DNA of the CDR3: TGTGCCAGCAGCCTTGGGACTAGCGGGGATACGCAGTATTTT.

V gene TRBV18 combines with J gene TRBJ2-7; 9 nucleotides align to TRBD2. The CDR3 loop spans 15 amino acids. V trimming: 3 bases; J trimming: 3 bases; junction bases outside the gene matches: 6. Germline V gene data show CDR1 as KGHSH and CDR2 as LQKENI. CDR3 DNA sequence: TGTGCCAGCTCACCCCCGGGACTAGCTGACTACGAGCAGTACTTC. Translation: CASSPPGLADYEQYF.

The CDR3 loop is CASSIVTSTGGYTF. DNA of the CDR3: TGTGCCAGTAGTATAGTTACGTCTACGGGTGGCTACACCTTC. The chain joins TRBV19 to TRBJ1-2; D gene unclear. Germline CDR1 reads LNHDA; CDR2 reads SQIVND (reference sequence). This CDR3 has 14 residues. Between the trimmed V and J ends, which lost 1 base and 7 bases, there was a span of 13 bases.

This rearrangement joins TRBV7-9 to TRBJ1-4; a possible D gene is TRBD1 (5 bases). CDR3 length equals 16 residues. V lost 4 bases and J lost 4, with 16 bases in between. Germline V gives CDR1 SEHNR, CDR2 FQNEAQ (reference sequence). The CDR3 region is CASSSAKTGNNEKLFF. The CDR3 bases are TGTGCCAGCAGCTCGGCCAAAACAGGAAATAATGAAAAACTGTTTTTT.

The chain couples TRBV7-9 to TRBJ1-2; the D gene is possibly TRBD1 (5 bases). The CDR3 loop spans 16 amino acids. The germline V gene encodes CDR1 SEHNR and CDR2 FQNEAQ (reference sequence). Trimming took 3 bases from V and 2 from J, leaving 16 bases between them. This CDR3 reads CASSLGAQEGNYGYTF. The DNA for the CDR3 is TGTGCCAGCAGCTTGGGCGCTCAGGAGGGGAACTATGGCTACACCTTC.

The rearrangement links TRBV3-1 (or the pseudogene TRBV3-2) to TRBJ1-1; no reliable D call. The CDR3 has 15 residues. The V gene lost 0 bases and the J gene lost 1 base, with 9 bases spanning the gap. CDR1 and CDR2 (germline): LGHDT, YNNKEL (reference sequence). The CDR3 nucleotides read TGTGCCAGCAGCCAAGATCCGGGGTCGAACACTGAAGCTTTCTTT. Translation gives CASSQDPGSNTEAFF.

In DNA, the CDR3 is TGCAGCGGACAGGACCTGGGCTATGGCTACACCTTC. Translated: CSGQDLGYGYTF. The chain joins TRBV29-1 to TRBJ1-2, with TRBD1 as a possible D gene (6 bases). Germline V gives CDR1 SQVTM, CDR2 ANQGSEA. The CDR3 runs 12 residues. Trimming stripped 7 bases from V and 4 bases from J, with 13 bases between.

The chain recombines TRBV5-1 with TRBJ1-4; tentatively, D is TRBD1 (5 bases). The CDR3 is made up of 15 amino acids. Germline values: CDR1 SGHRS, CDR2 YFSETQ. Trimming took 4 bases from V and 4 from J, leaving 14 bases between them. CDR3 sequence reads: CASSQQAGDNEKLFF. Written as DNA, the CDR3 is TGCGCCAGCAGCCAACAGGCGGGGGATAATGAAAAACTGTTTTTT.

V gene TRBV19 combines with J gene TRBJ1-6; D is unclear. The CDR3 is made up of 15 amino acids. Per the germline V gene, CDR1 is LNHDA and CDR2 is SQIVND (reference sequence). Trimming pared 3 bases from V and 8 bases from J, leaving 14 bases between. The CDR3 reads CASSIAPDKDSPLHF. The CDR3 bases are TGTGCCAGTAGTATTGCTCCTGACAAGGATTCACCCCTCCACTTT.

This chain links TRBV3-1 (or the pseudogene TRBV3-2) with TRBJ1-4; D possibly corresponds to TRBD1 (5 bases). Germline CDR1 LGHDT, CDR2 YNNKEL (reference sequence). Trimming took 2 bases from V and 15 from J, leaving 19 bases between them. The CDR3 sequence is 14 residues long. CDR3 DNA sequence: TGTGCCAGCAGCCAACTGGGAGGCGGGGGGGTCTTGTTTTTT. This gives the protein CASSQLGGGGVLFF.

The V call is TRBV27, the J call TRBJ1-1, with no clear D. Germline values: CDR1 MNHEY, CDR2 SMNVEV (reference sequence). There are 14 residues in the CDR3. V lost 3 bases and J 0 bases, leaving 8 bases between the germline ends. CDR3 region: CASSFYSLNTEAFF. The CDR3 DNA reads as TGTGCCAGCAGTTTTTACAGCTTGAACACTGAAGCTTTCTTT.

This chain uses TRBV6-5 with TRBJ1-1, with 7 bases lining up with TRBD1. V lost 5 bases, J lost 6 bases, and 9 bases stayed unmatched. CDR1 and CDR2 (germline): MNHEY, SVGAGI. The CDR3 totals 14 residues. This chain's CDR3 is CASSRQGRTPEAFF. For the CDR3, the DNA is TGTGCCAGCAGTAGACAGGGAAGGACACCTGAAGCTTTCTTT.

The V call is TRBV20-1, the J call TRBJ1-5; D gene ambiguous. The germline CDR1 and CDR2 sequences are DFQATT and SNEGSKA (reference sequence). CDR3 length equals 11 residues. The V gene lost 6 bases and the J gene lost 6 bases, with 9 bases spanning the gap. CDR3 in DNA: TGCAGTGCCCGGCTAGGTCAGCCCCAGCATTTT. This gives the protein CSARLGQPQHF.

The chain joins TRBV19 to TRBJ1-5; D might be TRBD1 (6 bases). Germline loops: CDR1 LNHDA, CDR2 SQIVND (reference sequence). V lost 6 bases and J lost 4, with 16 bases in between. CDR3 length: 15 amino acids. CDR3 protein: CASRAGQLGNQPQHF. In DNA, the CDR3 is TGTGCCAGTAGAGCAGGACAGCTGGGGAATCAGCCCCAGCATTTT.

About this clone: No DNA is shown, since the ends of the CDR3 on it are uncertain; the CDR3 is the one TCRdb lists. J is TRBJ1-5 and V is TRBV21-1; the table gives TRBD1 as D, unverified against the DNA. TRBV21-1 is classified as a pseudogene. The CDR3 spans 19 residues, counting both ends. The CDR3 loop is CASSNEYWGQGAINQPQHF.

V usage is TRBV2 and J usage is TRBJ1-5; D may be TRBD1 (5 bases). Germline V gives CDR1 SNHLY, CDR2 FYNNEI. The CDR3 totals 13 residues. Deletions cut 2 bases from V and 4 bases from J, with 6 bases between. CDR3 sequence reads: CASSEQGNQPQHF. DNA for the CDR3: TGTGCCAGCAGTGAACAGGGAAATCAGCCCCAGCATTTT.

V is TRBV6-5 and J is TRBJ2-7; D remains unclear. This CDR3 is built from 11 residues. Germline assignment: CDR1 MNHEY and CDR2 SVGAGI. Between the trimmed V and J ends, which lost 2 bases and 8 bases, there was a span of 7 bases. CDR3 protein: CASSYGTQQYF. The CDR3 DNA reads TGTGCCAGCAGTTACGGCACGCAGCAGTACTTC.

The rearrangement joins TRBV5-1 to TRBJ2-3; possibly TRBD1 for D (5 bases). Per germline, CDR1 SGHRS and CDR2 YFSETQ. The CDR3 is 15 residues long. V lost 4 bases, J lost 0 bases, and 12 bases lay in between. The CDR3 sequence: CASSNHGQSTDTQYF. DNA for the CDR3: TGCGCCAGCAGCAACCACGGACAAAGCACAGATACGCAGTATTTT.

The rearrangement links TRBV18 to TRBJ2-1, with no clear D. CDR3 length: 15 amino acids. Deletions cut 0 bases from V and 3 bases from J, with 9 bases between. The germline gives CDR1 KGHSH, CDR2 LQKENI. This chain's CDR3 is CASSPPGTIYNEQFF. The CDR3 DNA sequence: TGTGCCAGCTCACCACCGGGCACGATCTACAATGAGCAGTTCTTC.

The J gene is TRBJ1-2, the V gene TRBV24-1; a possible D gene is TRBD1 (5 bases). This CDR3 spans 13 amino acids. Trimming removed 7 bases at V and 8 bases at J, with 16 bases between. Germline loops: CDR1 KGHDR, CDR2 SFDVKD. The CDR3 protein is CATRDTGPGGYTF. The DNA of the CDR3 is TGTGCCACCAGGGACACCGGTCCCGGGGGCTACACCTTC.

V gene TRBV7-2 combines with J gene TRBJ1-3; TRBD1 matches at 8 bases. The CDR3 is 16 amino acids. Germline trimming cut 0 bases from V and 4 bases from J; bases unmatched to any gene: 5. In germline, CDR1 is SGHTA, CDR2 FQGNSA. The CDR3 DNA follows: TGTGCCAGCAGCTTAGCGCAGGGGGCGGTAGGAAACACCATATATTTT. Residues: CASSLAQGAVGNTIYF. Full variable domain (remainder filled in from reference TRBV7-2 and TRBJ1-3): GAGVSQSPSNKVTEKGKDVELRCDPISGHTALYWYRQSLGQGLEFLIYFQGNSAPDKSGLPSDRFSAERTGGSVSTLTIQRTQQEDSAVYLCASSLAQGAVGNTIYFGEGSWLTVV.

This chain links TRBV24-1 with TRBJ2-1; 7 bases map to TRBD2. The CDR3 spans 16 residues. Germline CDR1 and CDR2: KGHDR and SFDVKD. With V trimmed by 1 base and J by 4 bases, 6 bases remained unmatched. CDR3 region: CATSDLGRGGYNEQFF. The DNA for the CDR3 is TGTGCCACCAGTGATTTAGGGAGGGGAGGTTACAATGAGCAGTTCTTC.

The rearrangement uses TRBV5-6 and TRBJ1-2; 8 bases line up with TRBD1. CDR1 and CDR2 (germline): SGHDT, YYEEEE. This CDR3 has 14 residues. The trim removed 1 base at V and 6 bases at J, leaving 5 bases unmatched. The CDR3 nucleotides are TGTGCCAGCAGCTTGCAGGGGGCGGAAAATGGCTACACCTTC. It encodes CASSLQGAENGYTF.